The sequence of this T cell receptor (beta chain) was determined in a study of T cell repertoires in cytomegalovirus infection. Study overall: Indications came from public TCR beta signatures; they pointed to CMV infection and to a matching HLA type.

CDR3 length: 13 amino acids. The germline CDR1 and CDR2 sequences are LNHDA and SQIVND (reference sequence). V lost 8 bases and J lost 2; bases outside the gene matches: 3. TCRdb re-derived calls from the reads in MiXCR, one entry per CDR3 protein. The sample lists about 100,000 distinct CDR3 sequences, more than 20% occurring once. This clonotype was seen a few times. Antigen: not known. Whole-study findings and limits: Pooled public TCR beta family frequency picked out CMV carriers with the relevant HLA. Clonotype analysis showed dominance of the ex vivo response by HLA-C-restricted CMV-specific TCR beta clonotypes.

The V gene is TRBV19, the J gene TRBJ2-1; the match to TRBD2 covers 7 bases. The source of this sequence is a human donor in good health (CMV status not recorded). Some clones in this sample may be carry-over from other donors' samples. Sequenced input: CD8+ T cells from PBMCs. In DNA, the CDR3 is TGTGCCAGTGTAAGCGGGACCTACAATGAGCAGTTCTTC. Its protein product is CASVSGTYNEQFF.